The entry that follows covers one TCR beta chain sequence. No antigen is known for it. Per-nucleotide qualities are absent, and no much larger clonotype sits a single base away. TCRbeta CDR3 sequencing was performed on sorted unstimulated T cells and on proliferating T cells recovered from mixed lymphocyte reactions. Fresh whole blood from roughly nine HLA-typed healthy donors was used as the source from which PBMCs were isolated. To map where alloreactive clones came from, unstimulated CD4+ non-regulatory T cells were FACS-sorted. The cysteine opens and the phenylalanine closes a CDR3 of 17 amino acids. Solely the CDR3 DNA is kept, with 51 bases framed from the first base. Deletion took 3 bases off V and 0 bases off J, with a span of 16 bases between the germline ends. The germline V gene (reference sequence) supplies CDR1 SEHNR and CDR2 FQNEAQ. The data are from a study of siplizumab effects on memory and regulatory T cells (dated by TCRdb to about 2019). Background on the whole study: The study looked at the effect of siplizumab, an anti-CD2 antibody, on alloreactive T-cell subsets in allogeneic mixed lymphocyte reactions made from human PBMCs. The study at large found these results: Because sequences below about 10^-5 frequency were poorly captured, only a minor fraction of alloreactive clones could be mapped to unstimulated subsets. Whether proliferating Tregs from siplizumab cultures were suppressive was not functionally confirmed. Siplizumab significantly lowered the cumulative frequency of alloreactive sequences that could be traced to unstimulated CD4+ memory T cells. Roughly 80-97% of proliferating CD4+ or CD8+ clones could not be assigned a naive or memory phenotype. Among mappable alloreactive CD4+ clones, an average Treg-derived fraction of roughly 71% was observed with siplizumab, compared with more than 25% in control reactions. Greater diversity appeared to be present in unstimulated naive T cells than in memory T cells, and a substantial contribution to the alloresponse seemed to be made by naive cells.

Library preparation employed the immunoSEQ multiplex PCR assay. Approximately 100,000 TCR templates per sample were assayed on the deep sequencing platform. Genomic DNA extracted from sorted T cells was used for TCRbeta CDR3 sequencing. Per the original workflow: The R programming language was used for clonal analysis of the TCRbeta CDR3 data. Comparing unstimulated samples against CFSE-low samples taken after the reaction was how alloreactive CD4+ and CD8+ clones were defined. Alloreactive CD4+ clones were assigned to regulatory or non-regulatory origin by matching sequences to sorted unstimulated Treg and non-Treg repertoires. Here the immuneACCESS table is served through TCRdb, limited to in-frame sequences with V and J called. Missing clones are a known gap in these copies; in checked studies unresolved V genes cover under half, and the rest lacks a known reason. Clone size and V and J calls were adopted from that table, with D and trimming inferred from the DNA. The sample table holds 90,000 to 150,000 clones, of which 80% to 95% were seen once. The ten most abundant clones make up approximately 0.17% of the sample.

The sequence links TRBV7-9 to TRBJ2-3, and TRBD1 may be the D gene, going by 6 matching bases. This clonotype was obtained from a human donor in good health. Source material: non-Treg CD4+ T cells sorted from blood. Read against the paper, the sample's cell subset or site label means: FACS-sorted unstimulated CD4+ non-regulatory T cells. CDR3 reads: CASSLTPTGPSTDTQYF. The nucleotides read TGTGCCAGCAGCTTGACTCCGACAGGCCCTAGCACAGATACGCAGTATTTT.